This passage covers 30 T cell receptor beta chains from one sample sequenced in a study of blood T cell repertoires in COVID-19. Assay: immunoSEQ multiplex PCR; the TCRdb copy retains only in-frame clones and omits some. This repertoire shows 150,000 or so clones, roughly 88% found once; its top ten account for more than 1.5%. Sequencing input: peripheral blood. The receptors come from a woman aged 60 to 75 with acute or convalescent COVID-19.

This chain joins TRBV7-8 and TRBJ1-2; D gene unclear. This CDR3 is built from 14 residues. V was pared by 1 base and J by 1 base, with 7 bases between. Germline CDR1 reads SGHVS; CDR2 reads FQNEAQ. The CDR3 region has the DNA TGTGCCAGCAGCTTAGACGCGGGTAACTATGGCTACACCTTC. Translated: CASSLDAGNYGYTF. The whole variable domain, remainder taken from reference TRBV7-8 and TRBJ1-2, is GAGVSQSPRYKVAKRGQDVALRCDPISGHVSLFWYQQALGQGPEFLTYFQNEAQLDKSGLPSDRFFAERPEGSVSTLKIQRTQQEDSAVYLCASSLDAGNYGYTFGSGTRLTVV.

This chain connects TRBV7-2 to TRBJ2-1, with a tentative D call TRBD2 (5 bases). From germline, CDR1 is SGHTA and CDR2 FQGNSA. There are 11 residues in the CDR3. The germline V and J ends were trimmed by 8 bases and 9 bases, with 11 bases remaining between them. Written as DNA, the CDR3 is TGTGCCAGCGCCCCAGAGGGTGAGCAGTTCTTC. Protein: CASAPEGEQFF.

This clone has a single count. The gene calls are TRBV28 and TRBJ2-7; TRBD2 matches at 10 bases. The CDR3 covers 14 residues. V was pared by 6 bases and J by 3 bases, with 5 bases of the junction left unmatched. Per the germline V gene, CDR1 is MDHEN and CDR2 is SYDVKM. The CDR3 DNA sequence: TGTGCCAGCAGATTAGCGGGGGGATTCTACGAGCAGTACTTC. It translates to CASRLAGGFYEQYF.

This clone was recorded only once. This chain uses TRBV28 with TRBJ2-7, with a possible D match to TRBD2 (6 bases). The length of the CDR3 is 16 residues. Trimming stripped 8 bases from V and 2 bases from J, with 22 bases between. Germline CDR1 and CDR2: MDHEN and SYDVKM. The CDR3 is CASQTIVGGTPYEQYF. The DNA for the CDR3 is TGTGCCAGCCAAACTATCGTCGGGGGAACCCCCTACGAGCAGTACTTC.

The chain employs TRBV7-3 and TRBJ2-5; the match to TRBD2 covers 7 bases. The germline V gene encodes CDR1 SGHTA and CDR2 FQGTGA. V shed 5 bases and J 4 bases; nucleotides not matched to a gene: 16. The CDR3 loop spans 17 amino acids. The chain's CDR3 is CASSPRGRSGAGETQYF. The CDR3 DNA follows: TGTGCCAGCAGCCCTAGGGGCCGCAGCGGGGCTGGAGAGACCCAGTACTTC.

V is TRBV19 and J is TRBJ1-2; D might be TRBD1 (6 bases). The CDR3 consists of 14 residues. CDR1 and CDR2 from the germline V gene are LNHDA and SQIVND (reference sequence). The V end lost 7 bases, the J end lost 3 bases, and 15 bases lay between the germline ends. This CDR3 is CASNLPGQYYGYTF. CDR3 DNA sequence: TGTGCCAGTAACCTTCCGGGACAATACTATGGCTACACCTTC.

V and J are TRBV3-1 (or the pseudogene TRBV3-2) and TRBJ2-2; possibly TRBD1 for D (6 bases). The V gene's germline CDR1 is LGHDT and CDR2 YNNKEL (reference sequence). The V gene lost 3 bases and the J gene lost 7 bases, with 12 bases spanning the gap. CDR3 size: 14 residues. CDR3 sequence: CASSQWGPGGELFF. The CDR3 DNA reads as TGTGCCAGCAGCCAGTGGGGGCCCGGCGGGGAGCTGTTTTTT.

J is TRBJ1-1 and V is TRBV5-1, with D perhaps TRBD1 (5 bases). This CDR3 region has 14 residues. The V gene lost 6 bases and the J gene lost 3 bases, with 15 bases spanning the gap. CDR1 is SGHRS, CDR2 YFSETQ, per germline. The CDR3 sequence is CASTLIWGDTEAFF. DNA of the CDR3: TGCGCCAGCACCCTAATCTGGGGGGACACTGAAGCTTTCTTT.

The count of this clone is one. J is TRBJ1-1 and V is TRBV28, with 7 bases matching TRBD1. The CDR3 covers 17 residues. V was clipped by 5 bases and J by 0 bases; unmatched bases: 12. The V gene's germline CDR1 is MDHEN and CDR2 SYDVKM. Written as DNA, the CDR3 is TGTGCCAGCAGTAACCGTTTCGGGACAGAAATGAACACTGAAGCTTTCTTT. Encoded protein: CASSNRFGTEMNTEAFF.

This chain uses TRBV6-2 or TRBV6-3 with TRBJ1-2; 7 positions match TRBD1. The germline CDR1 and CDR2 sequences are MNHEY and SVGEGT. CDR3 size: 14 residues. V trimming: 6 bases; J trimming: 5 bases; junction bases outside the gene matches: 9. The CDR3 sequence: CASSPSDRVYGYTF. The DNA for the CDR3 is TGTGCCAGCAGCCCCTCAGACAGGGTATATGGCTACACCTTC.

The gene calls are TRBV2 and TRBJ1-1; D is possibly TRBD1 (6 bases). Germline lookup yields CDR1 SNHLY and CDR2 FYNNEI. Trimming took off 4 bases at V and 1 base at J, with 7 bases between the two ends. The CDR3 contains 13 residues. CDR3 nucleotides: TGTGCCAGCAGTGGACAGGAGAACACTGAAGCTTTCTTT. Protein sequence: CASSGQENTEAFF.

The V gene is TRBV29-1, the J gene TRBJ2-3; TRBD2 matches 9 bases. The CDR3 spans 15 residues. CDR1 is SQVTM and CDR2 is ANQGSEA in the germline V gene. V trimming: 5 bases; J trimming: 0 bases; junction bases outside the gene matches: 6. CDR3 DNA sequence: TGCAGCGTTTCCCCTACTAGCGGGAGCACAGATACGCAGTATTTT. It is translated as CSVSPTSGSTDTQYF.

This chain connects TRBV7-6 to TRBJ2-3; 16 bases are a match to TRBD2. The V segment lost 5 bases and the J segment 14 bases; nucleotides outside the gene matches: 13. The V gene's germline CDR1 is SGHVS and CDR2 FNYEAQ. The CDR3 spans 16 residues. The CDR3 DNA is TGTGCCAGCAGCCTTCAATCCGGGACTAGCGGGGGGGCCGGGTATTTT. Its translation is CASSLQSGTSGGAGYF.

In this sample, this clone turned up a few times. The V gene is TRBV27, the J gene TRBJ2-1; 8 bases align to TRBD1. In germline, CDR1 is MNHEY, CDR2 SMNVEV (reference sequence). Trimming at V came to 7 bases and at J to 7 bases, leaving 6 bases not matched to a gene. This CDR3 has 13 amino acids. DNA of the CDR3: TGTGCCAGCAAGTACACAGGGGGTAATGAGCAGTTCTTC. This gives the protein CASKYTGGNEQFF.

This chain connects TRBV19 to TRBJ2-3; 10 bases match TRBD2. The V gene end was trimmed by 3 bases and the J gene end by 3 bases; junction bases not matched to a gene: 3. Looked up from germline, CDR1 is LNHDA and CDR2 is SQIVND (reference sequence). The CDR3 runs 15 residues. CDR3 region: CASSISGGKTDTQYF. CDR3 in DNA: TGTGCCAGTAGTATTAGCGGGGGGAAGACAGATACGCAGTATTTT. Filled out from reference TRBV19 and TRBJ2-3, the complete variable domain reads DGGITQSPKYLFRKEGQNVTLSCEQNLNHDAMYWYRQDPGQGLRLIYYSQIVNDFQKGDIAEGYSVSREKKESFPLTVTSAQKNPTAFYLCASSISGGKTDTQYFGPGTRLTVL.

The rearrangement uses TRBV5-1 and TRBJ1-4, with TRBD1 matching 10 bases. This CDR3 is 14 amino acids long. V shed 3 bases, J shed 6 bases, and the junction held 2 bases outside the gene matches. CDR1 is SGHRS and CDR2 is YFSETQ in the germline V gene. The CDR3 reads CASSYDRGHEKLFF. The CDR3 DNA sequence: TGCGCCAGCAGCTACGACAGGGGGCATGAAAAACTGTTTTTT.

V is TRBV6-5 and J is TRBJ2-2; D perhaps matches TRBD1 (6 bases). Germline V lookup: CDR1 MNHEY, CDR2 SVGAGI. Trimming took 6 bases from V and 6 from J, leaving 17 bases between them. The CDR3 covers 15 residues. CDR3 sequence reads: CASSRTGFDPGELFF. The CDR3 bases are TGTGCCAGCAGCCGAACAGGGTTTGACCCCGGGGAGCTGTTTTTT.

The chain uses TRBV6-4 and TRBJ2-3, with D tentatively TRBD1 (6 bases). V lost 6 bases to trimming and J lost 2 bases, with 12 bases between them. Germline CDR1 reads MRHNA; CDR2 reads SNTAGT. CDR3 length equals 14 residues. The CDR3 DNA reads TGTGCCAGCAGCTCGGACAGCTTCACAGATACGCAGTATTTT. It encodes CASSSDSFTDTQYF.

The J gene is TRBJ1-1, the V gene TRBV30, with 11 bases that match TRBD1. The germline V gene has CDR1 GTSNPN and CDR2 SVGIG (reference sequence). The CDR3 is 14 amino acids. Unmatched junction bases numbered 3, after V lost 1 base and J lost 5 bases. CDR3 bases: TGTGCCTGGAGTGGCCGGGACAGGGGGACTGAAGCTTTCTTT. It codes for CAWSGRDRGTEAFF.

The count of this clone is one. The chain links TRBV11-2 to TRBJ1-1, with D unclear. CDR1 is SGHAT, CDR2 FQNNGV, per germline. The CDR3 spans 15 residues. V was clipped by 8 bases and J by 1 base, with 17 bases between them. The CDR3 DNA reads as TGTGCCAGCGGAGGGAGGTCAGCGGGGAACACTGAAGCTTTCTTT. Protein sequence: CASGGRSAGNTEAFF.

The rearrangement links TRBV5-5 to TRBJ1-5; a weak D match, TRBD1 (6 bases). CDR3 size: 16 residues. The V and J ends lost 4 bases and 2 bases respectively, with 16 bases between them. Germline loops: CDR1 SGHKS, CDR2 YYEKEE (reference sequence). CDR3 region: CASSPQGGEGNQPQHF. DNA for the CDR3: TGTGCCAGCAGCCCCCAAGGGGGGGAGGGCAATCAGCCCCAGCATTTT.

This chain uses TRBV18 with TRBJ2-7; TRBD1 matches 8 bases. Germline CDR1 and CDR2: KGHSH and LQKENI. V shed 3 bases, J shed 6 bases, and the junction held 4 bases outside the gene matches. The CDR3 has 13 amino acids. The CDR3 region is CASSPNGQGEQYF. The CDR3 DNA follows: TGTGCCAGCTCACCGAACGGACAGGGCGAGCAGTACTTC.

This clone appeared a single time. J is TRBJ2-2 and V is TRBV15; possibly TRBD1 for D (5 bases). Germline V gene sequence: CDR1 LNHNV, CDR2 YYDKDF (reference sequence). CDR3 length equals 14 residues. Trimming shortened V by 0 bases and J by 10 bases, and 12 bases separated the two germline ends. CDR3 protein: CATSRDGRAEELFF. CDR3 coding DNA: TGTGCCACCAGCAGAGATGGCAGGGCTGAGGAGCTGTTTTTT. The variable domain in full, completed from reference TRBV15 and TRBJ2-2, reads DAMVIQNPRYQVTQFGKPVTLSCSQTLNHNVMYWYQQKSSQAPKLLFHYYDKDFNNEADTPDNFQSRRPNTSFCFLDIRSPGLGDTAMYLCATSRDGRAEELFFGEGSRLTVL.

The rearrangement uses TRBV27 and TRBJ1-4; TRBD1 aligns across 8 bases. V was pared by 5 bases and J by 4 bases, with 9 bases of the junction left unmatched. Germline V gene lookup returns CDR1 MNHEY and CDR2 SMNVEV (reference sequence). CDR3 length equals 16 residues. CDR3 in DNA: TGTGCCAGCAGTCCAGGACAGGGCTGGGGTAATGAAAAACTGTTTTTT. Amino acids: CASSPGQGWGNEKLFF.

The chain recombines TRBV6-5 with TRBJ2-2; TRBD1 is a possible D gene (6 bases). CDR3 length equals 15 residues. V dropped 6 bases and J dropped 1 base, with 12 bases sitting between them. Looked up from germline, CDR1 is MNHEY and CDR2 is SVGAGI. CDR3 amino acids: CASSSGTMNTGELFF. CDR3 nucleotides: TGTGCCAGCAGCTCCGGGACAATGAACACCGGGGAGCTGTTTTTT.

The V and J genes are TRBV7-2 and TRBJ2-5, with D uncertain. From germline, CDR1 is SGHTA and CDR2 FQGNSA. Deletions cut 5 bases from V and 1 base from J, with 8 bases between. The CDR3 runs 13 residues. The CDR3 loop reads CASSPRLQETQYF. CDR3 coding DNA: TGTGCCAGCAGCCCCCGACTCCAAGAGACCCAGTACTTC. The entire variable domain, with the rest obtained from reference TRBV7-2 and TRBJ2-5, is as follows: GAGVSQSPSNKVTEKGKDVELRCDPISGHTALYWYRQSLGQGLEFLIYFQGNSAPDKSGLPSDRFSAERTGGSVSTLTIQRTQQEDSAVYLCASSPRLQETQYFGPGTRLLVL.

The J gene is TRBJ1-4, the V gene TRBV6-2 or TRBV6-3; D not resolved. The CDR3 is made up of 16 amino acids. Deletions cut 6 bases from V and 7 bases from J, with 21 bases between. The germline gives CDR1 MNHEY, CDR2 SVGEGT. CDR3 protein: CASSQTTPSISEKLFF. CDR3 nucleotides: TGTGCCAGCAGCCAGACGACACCTTCAATTTCTGAAAAACTGTTTTTT.

A few counts support this clone. The V gene is TRBV4-1, the J gene TRBJ1-5; 7 positions match TRBD1. The CDR3 has 15 residues. The V gene's germline CDR1 is MGHRA and CDR2 YSYEKL. The J segment lost 8 bases and the V segment lost 3 bases, leaving 10 bases of the junction unmatched. In DNA form, the CDR3 reads TGCGCCAGCAGCCACCCAGACAGGGAGCTAGAGCCCCAGCATTTT. Translating gives CASSHPDRELEPQHF.

The CDR3: CASSQDLPRGTVSYEQYF. Here the CDR3 DNA reads TGTGCCAGCAGCCAAGATCTCCCTAGAGGGACAGTTTCCTACGAGCAGTACTTC. The V call is TRBV4-2, the J call TRBJ2-7; 7 bases map to TRBD1. V was clipped by 0 bases and J by 1 base; unmatched bases: 12. CDR1 is LGHNA and CDR2 is YNFKEQ in the germline V gene. The CDR3 is 18 amino acids.

The chain combines TRBV10-2 with TRBJ1-4; tentative D call: TRBD1 (6 bases). CDR3 length: 16 amino acids. Trimming shortened V by 3 bases and J by 5 bases, and 16 bases separated the two germline ends. In germline, CDR1 is WSHSY, CDR2 SAAADI. CDR3 amino acids: CASSDGQKGVNEKLFF. The DNA for the CDR3 is TGCGCCAGCAGTGACGGACAGAAGGGGGTCAATGAAAAACTGTTTTTT.